What follows are 22 T cell receptor beta chains derived from one specimen sequenced in a study of vaccination and CD4 T cells after COVID-19 (dated by TCRdb to the early 2020s). The library was made by PCR. Instrument used: Illumina iSeq 100. DNA from cultured CD4+ T cells underwent TCR sequencing with the Oncomine TCR Beta short-read assay at the Johns Hopkins FTIC core. TCRdb reworked the public reads: Q25 trimming with fastp, MiXCR clone assembly, productive beta chains retained. All rows with the same CDR3 protein become a single entry with the most common DNA and genes. The sample table contains about 6,700 distinct CDR3 sequences; only one count was recorded for about 29% of them. The top ten hold about 35% of the sample. The antigens of these receptors remain unknown. The treatment or condition label, read with the paper, signifies: approximately nine-day PBMC culture with coronavirus spike peptide pools or control peptides (ViraFEST assay). CD4+ T cells from unexposed donors were collected before the COVID-19 pandemic (2011-2018).

The sample was CD4+ T cells from blood, cultured in vitro. Receptor source: a human donor in good health.

This clonotype was seen only a few times. The rearrangement links TRBV2 to TRBJ1-2; no reliable D call. Germline loops: CDR1 SNHLY, CDR2 FYNNEI. The CDR3 runs to 14 residues. V lost 2 bases and J lost 8, with 15 bases in between. The CDR3 DNA is TGTGCCAGCAGTGAAACGGGTCAGTCCGTCGGCTACACCTTC. It translates to CASSETGQSVGYTF. The full variable domain, completed using reference TRBV2 and TRBJ1-2, is EPEVTQTPSHQVTQMGQEVILRCVPISNHLYFYWYRQILGQKVEFLVSFYNNEISEKSEIFDDQFSVERPDGSNFTLKIRSTKLEDSAMYFCASSETGQSVGYTFGSGTRLTVV.

With regard to this clonotype: A much larger clone sits a single nucleotide away, making a read error possible. The rearrangement links TRBV7-3 to TRBJ2-3; 10 bases are a match to TRBD2. Germline values: CDR1 SGHTA, CDR2 FQGTGA. The CDR3 loop spans 13 amino acids. Here the CDR3 reads CVSSPVAGGTQYF. CDR3 in DNA: TGTGTCAGCAGCCCTGTAGCGGGAGGCACGCAGTATTTT.

Only a few counts were recorded for this clonotype. The J gene is TRBJ1-2, the V gene TRBV2; 8 bases map to TRBD1. The V gene end was trimmed by 8 bases and the J gene end by 7 bases; junction bases not matched to a gene: 15. The CDR3 is 15 amino acids. The germline V gene encodes CDR1 SNHLY and CDR2 FYNNEI. As DNA, the CDR3 is TGTGCCAGCGTAATGACAGGGGTGAGGAAGATTGGCTACACCTTC. It is translated as CASVMTGVRKIGYTF.

This clonotype was seen only a few times. This rearrangement joins TRBV7-2 to TRBJ2-2; the D is unclear. With 5 bases removed from V and 3 bases from J, the gap between germline ends came to 10 bases. The CDR3 has 14 amino acids. Germline V lookup: CDR1 SGHTA, CDR2 FQGNSA. CDR3 region: CASSPRLDTGELFF. In nucleotides, the CDR3 is TGTGCCAGCAGCCCCCGACTTGACACCGGGGAGCTGTTTTTT.

In its sample, this clonotype was seen once. This chain uses TRBV5-1 with TRBJ1-5; D call uncertain. In germline, CDR1 is SGHRS, CDR2 YFSETQ. CDR3 length equals 14 residues. Trimming removed 1 base at V and 0 bases at J, with 5 bases between. The CDR3 spells CASSLRPSNQPQHF. The CDR3 bases are TGCGCCAGCAGCTTGAGACCTAGCAATCAGCCCCAGCATTTT.

The chain combines TRBV7-3 with TRBJ1-1, with D possibly being TRBD1 (6 bases). The CDR3 loop spans 14 amino acids. Per germline, CDR1 SGHTA and CDR2 FQGTGA. Trimming stripped 6 bases from V and 2 bases from J, with 13 bases between. The CDR3 region has the DNA TGTGCCAGCAGATCTGGGGGCTTAAACACTGAAGCTTTCTTT. Amino acids: CASRSGGLNTEAFF.

The genes are TRBV30 and TRBJ1-3; no reliable D call. This CDR3 is 12 amino acids long. Trimming removed 8 bases at V and 2 bases at J, with 10 bases between. Germline assignment: CDR1 GTSNPN and CDR2 SVGIG (reference sequence). The CDR3 loop reads CAVTIAGNTIYF. The CDR3 region has the DNA TGTGCCGTCACGATCGCTGGAAACACCATATATTTT.

With regard to this clonotype: A junction end diverges from the germline sequence, so it may reflect a read error. The CDR3 nucleotides read TGTGCCAGCAGCTTGAAGCCAGATACGCAGTATTTT. Translating it yields CASSLKPDTQYF. The chain carries TRBV5-3 and TRBJ2-3; the D is unclear. TRBV5-3 qualifies as an ORF whose function is uncertain. CDR3 length equals 12 residues.

The chain employs TRBV14 and TRBJ2-6; D remains ambiguous. The CDR3 spans 14 residues. V shed 4 bases and J shed 4 bases, with 8 bases lying between them. The germline CDR1 and CDR2 sequences are SGHDN and FVKESK. The DNA of the CDR3 is TGTGCCAGCAGCCCAAGGATCGGGGCCAACGTCCTGACTTTC. Translation: CASSPRIGANVLTF.

V is TRBV9 and J is TRBJ1-2; D unresolved. This CDR3 spans 14 amino acids. Per germline, CDR1 SGDLS and CDR2 YYNGEE. V dropped 0 bases and J dropped 8 bases, with 14 bases sitting between them. CDR3 residues: CASSVEPRTEGYTF. The CDR3 DNA follows: TGTGCCAGCAGCGTAGAACCTAGGACGGAGGGCTACACCTTC.

The chain combines TRBV7-9 with TRBJ2-1; TRBD1 matches at 8 bases. V was clipped by 3 bases and J by 1 base; unmatched bases: 5. The CDR3 spans 16 residues. Germline V gives CDR1 SEHNR, CDR2 FQNEAQ (reference sequence). CDR3 bases: TGTGCCAGCAGCTTGTGGGACAGGTCGTCCTACAATGAGCAGTTCTTC. As protein: CASSLWDRSSYNEQFF.

The table lists this clonotype with a few counts. This chain connects TRBV24-1 to TRBJ1-6; D possibly corresponds to TRBD1 (5 bases). Germline V gene sequence: CDR1 KGHDR, CDR2 SFDVKD. V was pared by 7 bases and J by 6 bases, with 12 bases between. This CDR3 contains 14 residues. The CDR3: CATRDSYTNSPLHF. CDR3 nucleotide sequence: TGTGCCACCAGAGACAGTTACACTAATTCACCCCTCCACTTT.

The chain has TRBV7-2 and TRBJ2-1, with a weak D call TRBD2 (6 bases). V gave up 2 bases and J gave up 0 bases, with 11 bases separating them. The CDR3 is 16 amino acids. The germline V gene has CDR1 SGHTA and CDR2 FQGNSA. The CDR3 bases are TGTGCCAGCAGCTTAACGGCGGGAATCTCCTACAATGAGCAGTTCTTC. Its protein product is CASSLTAGISYNEQFF.

The sample holds a few counts of this clonotype. This rearrangement joins TRBV6-5 to TRBJ2-7; D gene ambiguous. Germline CDR1 is MNHEY and CDR2 is SVGAGI. The CDR3 is 15 amino acids. Trimming cost V 0 bases and J 1 base, with 10 bases left between them. DNA of the CDR3: TGTGCCAGCAGTTACTCGTCGGCCGAATCCTACGAGCAGTACTTC. As protein: CASSYSSAESYEQYF.

The CDR3 region has the DNA TGTGCCAGCAGCCTCCGACAGGGCTACGAGCAGTACTTC. Translated: CASSLRQGYEQYF. The chain couples TRBV11-3 to TRBJ2-7; 7 nucleotides match TRBD1. Per the germline V gene, CDR1 is SGHNT and CDR2 is YENEEA. The trim removed 5 bases at V and 3 bases at J, leaving 4 bases unmatched. This CDR3 spans 13 amino acids.

The chain carries TRBV12-3 or TRBV12-4 and TRBJ1-6; 7 nucleotides line up with TRBD1. The ends lost 6 bases at V and 7 bases at J; junction bases unmatched: 6. This CDR3 comprises 14 residues. As DNA, the CDR3 is TGTGCCAGCAGCCAAGGACAGGCCAATTCACCCCTCCACTTT. Protein: CASSQGQANSPLHF.

This clonotype was detected only a few times. V gene TRBV29-1 combines with J gene TRBJ1-2, with TRBD1 identical over 7 bases. The CDR3 consists of 14 residues. Per germline, CDR1 SQVTM and CDR2 ANQGSEA. V trimming: 6 bases; J trimming: 0 bases; junction bases outside the gene matches: 7. In DNA form, the CDR3 reads TGCAGCGTGACCCCCGGGACAGCTAACTATGGCTACACCTTC. This gives the protein CSVTPGTANYGYTF.

V and J are TRBV19 and TRBJ2-7; perhaps TRBD2 as D (5 bases). Germline V CDR1 and CDR2: LNHDA, SQIVND (reference sequence). This CDR3 has 15 amino acids. With 4 bases removed from V and 1 base from J, the gap between germline ends came to 14 bases. The CDR3 sequence: CASSTNRGDSYEQYF. Here the CDR3 DNA reads TGTGCCAGTAGTACAAACCGGGGAGATTCCTACGAGCAGTACTTC.

V gene TRBV7-2 combines with J gene TRBJ1-4; D gene ambiguous. The V gene's germline CDR1 is SGHTA and CDR2 FQGNSA. The length of the CDR3 is 13 residues. V gave up 6 bases and J gave up 8 bases, with 13 bases separating them. The CDR3 DNA is TGTGCCAGCAGTCTCGGGGTTTGGGAAAAACTGTTTTTT. It encodes CASSLGVWEKLFF. The full variable domain, in which reference TRBV7-2 and TRBJ1-4 provide the parts outside the CDR3, is GAGVSQSPSNKVTEKGKDVELRCDPISGHTALYWYRQSLGQGLEFLIYFQGNSAPDKSGLPSDRFSAERTGGSVSTLTIQRTQQEDSAVYLCASSLGVWEKLFFGSGTQLSVL.

A few counts support this clonotype. The chain employs TRBV18 and TRBJ1-1; no reliable D call. CDR3 size: 13 residues. The ends were cut back, 6 bases at V and 5 bases at J, with 13 bases in the middle. Germline V gene data show CDR1 as KGHSH and CDR2 as LQKENI. In DNA, the CDR3 is TGTGCCAGCTCGCCGACCAGAGAGACTGAAGCTTTCTTT. This sequence encodes CASSPTRETEAFF.

In this sample, this clonotype turned up a few times. The rearrangement links TRBV6-1 to TRBJ2-1, with 8 bases lining up with TRBD1. Germline CDR1 and CDR2: MNHNS and SASEGT. The V segment lost 7 bases and the J segment 6 bases; nucleotides outside the gene matches: 5. CDR3 length: 13 amino acids. For the CDR3, the DNA is TGTGCCAGCACCCGGACAGGGACCAATGAGCAGTTCTTC. Protein product: CASTRTGTNEQFF.

V usage is TRBV10-2 and J usage is TRBJ2-2, with D unresolved. V shed 4 bases and J shed 7 bases, with 7 bases lying between them. Germline V gene lookup returns CDR1 WSHSY and CDR2 SAAADI. This CDR3 has 12 residues. The CDR3 DNA is TGCGCCAGCAGTGTTTACAGCGGGGAGCTGTTTTTT. This gives the protein CASSVYSGELFF.